The subject of this entry is one TCR beta chain. Its antigen is unidentified. Replicate PCRs for sorted subsets used about 200 ng DNA; this equaled 33,000 or so T cell genomes. The assay was immunoSEQ multiplex PCR, and TCRdb's table has in-frame clones only and misses some. The top ten hold roughly 36% of the sample, which has fewer than 850,000 clones, 80% to 95% seen once. The data originate from a study of shared clonotypes between healthy human individuals. Study-level results: Sorted-subset sequencing, rarefaction showed, was incomplete despite large depth.

Germline CDR1 reads PRHDT; CDR2 reads FYEKMQ (reference sequence). This CDR3 contains 15 residues. V was cut by 0 bases and J by 5 bases, with 13 bases left in between. Material: memory CD8+ T cells from PBMCs. The sample's subset: CD45RO+ cells pooled with CCR7-negative TemRA cells. This TCR was sampled from a man aged 18 to 30 in good health. Some clones in this sample may be carry-over from other donors' samples. The chain uses TRBV13 and TRBJ2-5, with D perhaps being TRBD1 or TRBD2 (6 bases each). The DNA of the CDR3 is TGTGCCAGCAGCTTAGGCCGGGGGCCCGGGGAGACCCAGTACTTC. Its protein is CASSLGRGPGETQYF.